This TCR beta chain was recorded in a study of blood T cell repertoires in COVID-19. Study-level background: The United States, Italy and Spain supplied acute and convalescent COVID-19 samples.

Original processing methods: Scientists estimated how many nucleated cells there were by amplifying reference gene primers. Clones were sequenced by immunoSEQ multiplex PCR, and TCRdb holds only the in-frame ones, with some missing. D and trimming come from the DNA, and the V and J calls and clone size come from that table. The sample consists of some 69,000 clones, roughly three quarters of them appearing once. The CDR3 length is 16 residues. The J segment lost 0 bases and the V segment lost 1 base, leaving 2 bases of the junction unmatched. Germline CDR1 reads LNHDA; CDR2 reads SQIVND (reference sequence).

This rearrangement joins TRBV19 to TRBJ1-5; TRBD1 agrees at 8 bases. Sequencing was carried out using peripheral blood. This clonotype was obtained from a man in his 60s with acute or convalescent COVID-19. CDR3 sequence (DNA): TGTGCCAGTAGTATAGTTACAGGGGGTAGCAATCAGCCCCAGCATTTT. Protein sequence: CASSIVTGGSNQPQHF.